This T cell receptor beta chain was identified during a study of cytomegalovirus exposure and HLA in healthy donors. For the study at large: Researchers found that roughly 81% of fewer than 450 genotyped donors fell within the Caucasian-associated ancestry cluster.

Regarding this clone: What it recognizes is unknown.

Study-level results: The authors later found TCR association rates varying by HLA locus, with DRB1 most and HLA-C fewest. Further analysis, carried out later, found HLA-associated TCR beta chains more clonally expanded than equally common other chains.

The PCR ran on 60 Vbeta and 13 Jbeta primers. Assay: immunoSEQ multiplex PCR; the TCRdb copy retains only in-frame clones and omits some. Its clone listing holds 120,000 or so clones. The sample taken for sequencing was PBMCs. This clonotype was obtained from a man younger than 35 in good health and CMV-seronegative.

CDR3 amino acids: CASRLEGQMNTEAFF. CDR3 nucleotide sequence: TGTGCCAGTAGGCTCGAGGGACAGATGAACACTGAAGCTTTCTTT. This sequence joins TRBV19 and TRBJ1-1, with 7 bases fitting TRBD1. This CDR3 comprises 15 residues. Germline trimming cut 6 bases from V and 0 bases from J; bases unmatched to any gene: 7. CDR1 is LNHDA and CDR2 is SQIVND in the germline V gene (reference sequence).